This record covers a single T cell receptor (beta chain). Its antigen is undetermined. Generated by immunoSEQ multiplex PCR, the TCRdb table keeps only in-frame clones and is missing some. The data show 2,100,000 or so clones, with 90% to 97% seen just once and roughly 0.13% held by the top ten. The data originate from a study of shared clonotypes between healthy human individuals. Into CD45RA+ naive and CD45RA-negative memory subsets, the CD4+ cells were split. General observations from the study: Compared with memory subsets, naive subsets generally had larger estimated richness.

In germline, CDR1 is ENHRY, CDR2 SYGVKD. The CDR3 is 14 amino acids. Trimming pared 6 bases from V and 5 bases from J, leaving 16 bases between. The TCR originated in a young man in good health. The sequencing sample was made of naive CD4+ T cells sorted from blood. As for subset: CD45RA+ positively selected. The chain is built from TRBV10-3 and TRBJ1-1; TRBD1 is a possible D gene (6 bases). The CDR3 nucleotides are TGTGCCATCAGCGAGCTAACAGGGAGGACTGAAGCTTTCTTT. Translation: CAISELTGRTEAFF.